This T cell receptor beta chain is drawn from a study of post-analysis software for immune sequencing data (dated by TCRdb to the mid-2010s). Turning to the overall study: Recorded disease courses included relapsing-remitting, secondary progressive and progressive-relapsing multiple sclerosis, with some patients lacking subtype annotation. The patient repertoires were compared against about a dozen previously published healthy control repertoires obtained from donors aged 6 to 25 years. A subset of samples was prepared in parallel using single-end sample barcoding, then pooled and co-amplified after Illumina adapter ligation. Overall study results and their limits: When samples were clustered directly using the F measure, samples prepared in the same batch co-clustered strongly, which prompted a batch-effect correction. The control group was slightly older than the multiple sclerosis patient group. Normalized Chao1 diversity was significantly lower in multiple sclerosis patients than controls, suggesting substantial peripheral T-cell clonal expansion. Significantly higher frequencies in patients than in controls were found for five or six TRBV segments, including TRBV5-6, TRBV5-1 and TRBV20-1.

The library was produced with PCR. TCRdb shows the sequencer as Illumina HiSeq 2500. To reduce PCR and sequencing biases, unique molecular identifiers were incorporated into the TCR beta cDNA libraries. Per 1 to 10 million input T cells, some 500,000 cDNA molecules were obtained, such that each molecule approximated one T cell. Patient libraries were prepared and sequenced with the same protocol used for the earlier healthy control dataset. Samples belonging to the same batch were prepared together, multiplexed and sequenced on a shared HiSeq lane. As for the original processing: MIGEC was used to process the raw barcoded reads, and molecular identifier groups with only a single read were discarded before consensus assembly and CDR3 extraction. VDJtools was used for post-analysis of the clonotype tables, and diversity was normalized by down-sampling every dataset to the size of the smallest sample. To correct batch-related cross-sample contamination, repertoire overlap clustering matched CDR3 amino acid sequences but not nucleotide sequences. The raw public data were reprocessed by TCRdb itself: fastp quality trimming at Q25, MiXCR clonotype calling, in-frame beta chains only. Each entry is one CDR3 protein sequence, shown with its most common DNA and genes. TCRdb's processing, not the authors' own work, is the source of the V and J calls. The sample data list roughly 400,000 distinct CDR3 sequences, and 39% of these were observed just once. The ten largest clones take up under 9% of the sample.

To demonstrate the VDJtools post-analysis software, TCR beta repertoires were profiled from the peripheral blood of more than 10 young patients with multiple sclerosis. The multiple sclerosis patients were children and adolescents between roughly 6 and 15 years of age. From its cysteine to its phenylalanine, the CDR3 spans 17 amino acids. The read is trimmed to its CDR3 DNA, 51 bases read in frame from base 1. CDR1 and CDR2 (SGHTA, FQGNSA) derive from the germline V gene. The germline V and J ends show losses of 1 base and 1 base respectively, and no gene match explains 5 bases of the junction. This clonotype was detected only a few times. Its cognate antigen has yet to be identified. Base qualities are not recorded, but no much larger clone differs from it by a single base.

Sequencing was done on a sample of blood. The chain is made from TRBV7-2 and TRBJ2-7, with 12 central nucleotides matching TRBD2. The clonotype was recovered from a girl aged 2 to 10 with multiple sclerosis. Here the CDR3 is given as CASSLGGLAGPSYEQYF. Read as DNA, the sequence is TGTGCCAGCAGCTTAGGGGGACTAGCGGGTCCTTCCTACGAGCAGTACTTC.